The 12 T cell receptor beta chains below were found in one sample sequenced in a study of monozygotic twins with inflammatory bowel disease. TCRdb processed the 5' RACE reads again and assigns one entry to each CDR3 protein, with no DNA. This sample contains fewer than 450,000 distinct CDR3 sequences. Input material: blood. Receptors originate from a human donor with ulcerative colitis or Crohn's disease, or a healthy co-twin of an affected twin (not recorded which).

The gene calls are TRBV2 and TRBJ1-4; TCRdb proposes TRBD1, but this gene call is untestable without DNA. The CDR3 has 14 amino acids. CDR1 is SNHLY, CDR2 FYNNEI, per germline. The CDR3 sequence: CASRPGGPNEKLFF. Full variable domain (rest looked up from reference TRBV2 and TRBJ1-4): EPEVTQTPSHQVTQMGQEVILRCVPISNHLYFYWYRQILGQKVEFLVSFYNNEISEKSEIFDDQFSVERPDGSNFTLKIRSTKLEDSAMYFCASRPGGPNEKLFFGSGTQLSVL.

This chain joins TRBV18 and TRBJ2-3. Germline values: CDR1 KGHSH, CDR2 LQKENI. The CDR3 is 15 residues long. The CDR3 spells CASSPLESRTDTQYF.

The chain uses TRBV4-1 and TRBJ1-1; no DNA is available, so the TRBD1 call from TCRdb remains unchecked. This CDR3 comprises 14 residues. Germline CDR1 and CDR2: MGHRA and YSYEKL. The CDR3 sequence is CASSHGSQGTEAFF.

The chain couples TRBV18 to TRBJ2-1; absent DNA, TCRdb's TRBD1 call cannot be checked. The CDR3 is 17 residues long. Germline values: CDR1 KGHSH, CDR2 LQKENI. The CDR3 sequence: CASSPRPTLHSYNEQFF.

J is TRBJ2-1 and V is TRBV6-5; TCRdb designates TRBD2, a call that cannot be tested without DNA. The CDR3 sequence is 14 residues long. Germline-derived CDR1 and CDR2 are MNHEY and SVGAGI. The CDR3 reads CASSYTQTSHEQFF.

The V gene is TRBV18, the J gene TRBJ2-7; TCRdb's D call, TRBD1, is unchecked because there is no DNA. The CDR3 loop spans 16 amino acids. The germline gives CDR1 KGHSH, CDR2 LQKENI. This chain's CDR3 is CASSPREGAVSYEQYF.

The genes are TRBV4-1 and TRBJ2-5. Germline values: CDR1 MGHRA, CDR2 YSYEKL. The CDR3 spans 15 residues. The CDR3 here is CASSQVGVQPETQYF.

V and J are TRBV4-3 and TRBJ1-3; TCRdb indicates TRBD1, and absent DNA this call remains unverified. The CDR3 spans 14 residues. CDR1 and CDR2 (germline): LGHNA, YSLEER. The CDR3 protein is CASSLPGTGNTIYF.

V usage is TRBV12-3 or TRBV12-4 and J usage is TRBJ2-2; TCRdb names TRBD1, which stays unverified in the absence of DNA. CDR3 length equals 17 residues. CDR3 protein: CASSPFLGAGTTGELFF.

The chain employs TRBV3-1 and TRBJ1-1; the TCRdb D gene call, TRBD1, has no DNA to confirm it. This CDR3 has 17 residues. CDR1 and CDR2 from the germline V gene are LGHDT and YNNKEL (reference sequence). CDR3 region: CASSLWTGFGRSAEAFF.

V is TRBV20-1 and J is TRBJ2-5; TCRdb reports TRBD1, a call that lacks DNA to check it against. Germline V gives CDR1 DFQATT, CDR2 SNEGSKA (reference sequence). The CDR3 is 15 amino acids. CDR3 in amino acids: CSARPPTGTQETQYF.

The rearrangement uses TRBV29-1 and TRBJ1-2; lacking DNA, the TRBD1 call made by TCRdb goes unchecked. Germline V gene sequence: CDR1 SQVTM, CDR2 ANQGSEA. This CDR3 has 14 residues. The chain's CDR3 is CSAKLQGSNYGYTF.